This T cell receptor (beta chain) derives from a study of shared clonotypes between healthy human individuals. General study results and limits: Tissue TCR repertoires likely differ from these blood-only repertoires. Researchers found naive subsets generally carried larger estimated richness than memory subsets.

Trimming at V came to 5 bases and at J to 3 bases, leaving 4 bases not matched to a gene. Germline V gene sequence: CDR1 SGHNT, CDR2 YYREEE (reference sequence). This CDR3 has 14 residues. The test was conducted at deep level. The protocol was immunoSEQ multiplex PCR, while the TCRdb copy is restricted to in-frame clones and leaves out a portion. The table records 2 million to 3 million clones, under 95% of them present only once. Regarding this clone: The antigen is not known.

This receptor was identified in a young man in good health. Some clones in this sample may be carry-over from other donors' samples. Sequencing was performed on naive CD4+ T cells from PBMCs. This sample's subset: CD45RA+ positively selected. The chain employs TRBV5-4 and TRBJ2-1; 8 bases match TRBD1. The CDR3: CASRFGQGYNEQFF. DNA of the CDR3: TGTGCCAGCAGATTCGGACAGGGCTACAATGAGCAGTTCTTC.